This T cell receptor beta chain was recovered during a study of cytomegalovirus exposure and HLA in healthy donors. Study-level points and caveats: The study labeled fewer than 200 TCR beta chains cytomegalovirus-associated. V- and J-gene trimming of TCR beta was linked (in a later analysis) to a missense DCLRE1C variant. In a later analysis, DRB1 alleles had the most associated TCRs; HLA-C alleles the fewest.

It was with 60 Vbeta and 13 Jbeta primers that the PCR ran. TCRdb's copy holds only in-frame clones and misses some; the assay was immunoSEQ multiplex PCR. The data contain some 70,000 clones, under 80% of them singletons. Concerning this clone itself: Antigen: not known.

Sample: PBMCs. The clonotype comes from a male donor in good health and CMV-seropositive.

This CDR3 is CASGLAGGAYEQYF. The CDR3 nucleotides are TGTGCCAGCGGACTAGCGGGGGGTGCCTACGAGCAGTACTTC. The chain combines TRBV6-5 with TRBJ2-5; 14 nucleotides align to TRBD2. The J call could be wrong; TRBJ2-7 is a better fit for the DNA end. The CDR3 is 14 amino acids. From germline, CDR1 is MNHEY and CDR2 SVGAGI.